The 3 T cell receptor beta chains presented below share a single source sample, sequenced in a study of CD8 T cells in ankylosing spondylitis. TCRdb re-analysed the 5' RACE reads in MiXCR, keeping a single row per CDR3 protein. The data show about 140,000 distinct CDR3 sequences, with roughly 8.3% seen just once and about 7.1% held by the top ten. The sequenced material came from synovial fluid, either unsorted or a sorted T cell fraction (not recorded which). These receptors originate from a male donor with ankylosing spondylitis.

V usage is TRBV7-9 and J usage is TRBJ2-2, with TRBD2 as a possible D gene (6 bases). Germline CDR1 SEHNR, CDR2 FQNEAQ (reference sequence). Between the trimmed V and J ends, which lost 5 bases and 1 base, there was a span of 17 bases. This CDR3 is built from 17 residues. CDR3 coding DNA: TGTGCCAGCAGCCCGACGCGGGGTTCTCAGAACACCGGGGAGCTGTTTTTT. It codes for CASSPTRGSQNTGELFF.

This clonotype showed up many times. The rearrangement joins TRBV2 to TRBJ2-2, with 11 bases matching TRBD2. CDR1 and CDR2 (germline): SNHLY, FYNNEI. The CDR3 is 17 residues long. V lost 3 bases to trimming and J lost 4 bases; unmatched junction nucleotides: 7. The CDR3 protein is CASSDASGRRGTGELFF. The CDR3 DNA sequence: TGTGCCAGCAGTGATGCTAGCGGGAGGCGTGGCACCGGGGAGCTGTTTTTT.

This clonotype has a handful of counts. The chain couples TRBV5-4 to TRBJ1-6; D is uncertain. The CDR3 extends over 13 amino acids. Germline values: CDR1 SGHNT, CDR2 YYREEE (reference sequence). V was trimmed by 0 bases and J by 13 bases, leaving 11 bases between them. The CDR3, as DNA: TGTGCCAGCAGCTTGGCCCAACGGGGTCCCCTCCACTTT. Translated, it gives CASSLAQRGPLHF.